Following are 19 T cell receptor beta chains from one sample sequenced in a study of OX40 agonist ivuxolimab in advanced cancers. Library preparation used the immunoSEQ multiplex PCR assay. Held by TCRdb, this immuneACCESS table contains in-frame sequences only and omits some clones. Under half of the omission traces to an unresolved V gene where checked; the cause of the rest is unknown. This sample is represented by 100,000 to 150,000 clones; 92% of them were singletons. The biggest ten clones account for under 0.95% of the sample. The material sequenced was CD4+ or CD8+ T cells sorted from blood, taken in a trial of the OX40 agonist ivuxolimab. All receptors derive from an adult with an advanced solid tumor such as melanoma, head and neck, liver or kidney cancer.

This clone came up once. CDR3 in amino acids: CASSLGWEREDTQYF. CDR3 sequence (DNA): TGTGCCAGCAGCTTGGGGTGGGAGCGAGAAGATACGCAGTATTTT. The V and J genes are TRBV5-6 and TRBJ2-3; D is perhaps TRBD2 (5 bases). CDR3 length equals 15 residues. The V end lost 0 bases, the J end lost 5 bases, and 13 bases lay between the germline ends. Germline CDR1 is SGHDT and CDR2 is YYEEEE.

The count of this clone is one. This chain links TRBV7-9 with TRBJ2-5; possible D gene TRBD1, 6 bases. Between the trimmed V and J ends, which lost 6 bases and 5 bases, there was a span of 16 bases. The CDR3 consists of 14 residues. Germline values: CDR1 SEHNR, CDR2 FQNEAQ (reference sequence). The DNA for the CDR3 is TGTGCCAGCAGTAAAGAGGGGGAACGGGAGACCCAGTACTTC. Its translation: CASSKEGERETQYF.

This clone occurred once. This chain joins TRBV2 and TRBJ1-2; D unclear. The CDR3 covers 14 residues. V was trimmed by 6 bases and J by 3 bases, leaving 14 bases between them. The V gene's germline CDR1 is SNHLY and CDR2 FYNNEI. CDR3 residues: CASRERRDDYGYTF. The DNA for the CDR3 is TGTGCCAGCAGGGAGAGGAGAGACGACTATGGCTACACCTTC.

The chain is built from TRBV10-1 and TRBJ1-1; 8 bases are shared with TRBD1. V gave up 3 bases and J gave up 8 bases; unmatched junction bases: 8. CDR1 and CDR2 (germline): WNHNN, SYGVQD (reference sequence). The CDR3 contains 14 residues. The CDR3 protein is CASSDGQGPREAFF. Written as DNA, the CDR3 is TGCGCCAGCAGTGATGGACAGGGCCCCAGGGAAGCTTTCTTT.

The J gene is TRBJ2-7, the V gene TRBV28, with 10 positions matching TRBD2. Germline CDR1 is MDHEN and CDR2 is SYDVKM. This CDR3 has 14 residues. The trim removed 4 bases at V and 3 bases at J, leaving 3 bases unmatched. CDR3: CASSSSGSLYEQYF. CDR3 DNA sequence: TGTGCCAGCAGTTCTAGCGGGAGCCTCTACGAGCAGTACTTC.

This chain joins TRBV4-3 and TRBJ1-6, with no clear D. The V gene lost 0 bases and the J gene lost 3 bases, with 15 bases spanning the gap. This CDR3 contains 18 residues. CDR1 is LGHNA, CDR2 YSLEER, per germline. Here the CDR3 reads CASSQELSGLGYNSPLHF. CDR3 in DNA: TGCGCCAGCAGCCAAGAGTTGTCGGGTCTTGGCTATAATTCACCCCTCCACTTT.

The rearrangement links TRBV19 to TRBJ1-2; 8 bases match TRBD1. The V and J ends lost 6 bases and 2 bases, in that order; junction bases with no gene match: 5. CDR3 length: 14 amino acids. Per germline, CDR1 LNHDA and CDR2 SQIVND (reference sequence). The CDR3: CASSLRDRNYGYTF. CDR3 DNA sequence: TGTGCCAGTAGCCTCCGGGACAGGAACTATGGCTACACCTTC.

The CDR3 is CASKPGQGNYGYTF. CDR3 bases: TGTGCCAGCAAGCCGGGACAGGGGAACTATGGCTACACCTTC. V usage is TRBV6-4 and J usage is TRBJ1-2; 10 bases align to TRBD1. The germline V gene encodes CDR1 MRHNA and CDR2 SNTAGT. The CDR3 contains 14 residues. Trimming cost V 7 bases and J 2 bases; bases outside gene matches: 4.

This chain uses TRBV27 with TRBJ1-4; the match to TRBD1 covers 9 bases. The CDR3 runs 16 residues. Germline CDR1 reads MNHEY; CDR2 reads SMNVEV (reference sequence). Unmatched junction bases numbered 12, after V lost 5 bases and J lost 8 bases. The CDR3 here is CASSTDRTGVREKLFF. The CDR3 nucleotides are TGTGCCAGCAGTACTGATCGGACAGGGGTTAGGGAAAAACTGTTTTTT.

The chain's CDR3 is CASSPSGGRIETQYF. CDR3 DNA: TGTGCCAGCAGCCCCTCCGGGGGCAGGATAGAGACCCAGTACTTC. The rearrangement joins TRBV7-2 to TRBJ2-5; the D call may be TRBD1 or TRBD2 (6 bases each). Trimming removed 5 bases from V and 4 bases from J, with 17 bases in between. The CDR3 runs to 15 residues. Germline V CDR1 and CDR2: SGHTA, FQGNSA.

The chain has TRBV18 and TRBJ1-5; tentatively, D is TRBD1 (5 bases). V lost 4 bases and J 1 base, leaving 20 bases between the germline ends. Germline V gene sequence: CDR1 KGHSH, CDR2 LQKENI. The CDR3 runs to 18 residues. CDR3 protein: CASSRLSGGAGSNQPQHF. DNA for the CDR3: TGTGCCAGCTCACGACTTTCGGGAGGGGCAGGGAGCAATCAGCCCCAGCATTTT.

The chain couples TRBV18 to TRBJ2-7; 8 bases fit TRBD2. The J segment lost 3 bases and the V segment lost 4 bases, leaving 8 bases of the junction unmatched. Germline V CDR1 and CDR2: KGHSH, LQKENI. The CDR3 contains 15 residues. The CDR3 sequence is CASSLGPGGLYEQYF. The CDR3 coding sequence is TGTGCCAGCTCACTGGGTCCGGGAGGGCTCTACGAGCAGTACTTC.

This sequence joins TRBV2 and TRBJ2-3; 7 positions match TRBD2. V lost 5 bases to trimming and J lost 1 base; unmatched junction nucleotides: 9. Germline CDR1 is SNHLY and CDR2 is FYNNEI. The CDR3 length is 16 residues. For the CDR3, the DNA is TGTGCCAGCAGTCGAACCCGGGAGGCTGGCACAGATACGCAGTATTTT. Translation: CASSRTREAGTDTQYF.

J is TRBJ1-2 and V is TRBV29-1, with D uncertain. CDR1 and CDR2 from the germline V gene are SQVTM and ANQGSEA. The CDR3 has 11 residues. V shed 1 base and J shed 4 bases, with 4 bases lying between them. The CDR3 DNA is TGCAGCGTTGAAGGTGTCTATGGCTACACCTTC. Translated, it gives CSVEGVYGYTF.

The genes are TRBV19 and TRBJ2-5; the D call may be TRBD1 or TRBD2 (5 bases each). Germline V gene lookup returns CDR1 LNHDA and CDR2 SQIVND (reference sequence). Trimming removed 1 base from V and 4 bases from J, with 7 bases in between. This CDR3 contains 13 residues. The CDR3, as DNA: TGTGCCAGTAGTATAGCGAGGGGAGAGACCCAGTACTTC. Translation: CASSIARGETQYF. The full variable domain, completed using reference TRBV19 and TRBJ2-5, is DGGITQSPKYLFRKEGQNVTLSCEQNLNHDAMYWYRQDPGQGLRLIYYSQIVNDFQKGDIAEGYSVSREKKESFPLTVTSAQKNPTAFYLCASSIARGETQYFGPGTRLLVL.

A single count supports this clone. The V gene is TRBV23-1, the J gene TRBJ1-5, with TRBD1 identical over 11 bases. TRBV23-1 is noted as an ORF with a role that remains uncertain. The CDR3 is made up of 17 amino acids. The V and J ends lost 4 bases and 2 bases, in that order; junction bases with no gene match: 7. CDR3 sequence reads: CASSLIGQGAGNQPQHF. CDR3 DNA: TGCGCCAGCAGTCTGATTGGACAGGGGGCAGGCAATCAGCCCCAGCATTTT.

V gene TRBV7-2 combines with J gene TRBJ2-7, with 7 bases fitting TRBD2. The V gene's germline CDR1 is SGHTA and CDR2 FQGNSA. The CDR3 extends over 17 amino acids. Germline trimming cut 3 bases from V and 0 bases from J; bases unmatched to any gene: 11. The CDR3 is CASSFTRSGAGSYEQYF. Written as DNA, the CDR3 is TGTGCCAGCAGCTTTACCCGGAGCGGGGCCGGCTCCTACGAGCAGTACTTC.

The V call is TRBV19, the J call TRBJ2-6, with D perhaps matching TRBD1 (6 bases). CDR3 length: 16 amino acids. Per the germline V gene, CDR1 is LNHDA and CDR2 is SQIVND (reference sequence). V gave up 5 bases and J gave up 0 bases, with 11 bases separating them. DNA of the CDR3: TGTGCCAGTAGTGCCTGGACAGACTCTGGGGCCAACGTCCTGACTTTC. As protein: CASSAWTDSGANVLTF. Full variable domain (missing parts from reference TRBV19 and TRBJ2-6): DGGITQSPKYLFRKEGQNVTLSCEQNLNHDAMYWYRQDPGQGLRLIYYSQIVNDFQKGDIAEGYSVSREKKESFPLTVTSAQKNPTAFYLCASSAWTDSGANVLTFGAGSRLTVL.

The chain links TRBV5-4 to TRBJ1-1, with D possibly being TRBD1 (5 bases). There are 16 residues in the CDR3. The germline gives CDR1 SGHNT, CDR2 YYREEE (reference sequence). Trimming shortened V by 2 bases and J by 5 bases, and 19 bases separated the two germline ends. The DNA of the CDR3 is TGTGCCAGCAGCTTTTTTCTTCGGGTGGGGGAGACTGAAGCTTTCTTT. Amino acids: CASSFFLRVGETEAFF.